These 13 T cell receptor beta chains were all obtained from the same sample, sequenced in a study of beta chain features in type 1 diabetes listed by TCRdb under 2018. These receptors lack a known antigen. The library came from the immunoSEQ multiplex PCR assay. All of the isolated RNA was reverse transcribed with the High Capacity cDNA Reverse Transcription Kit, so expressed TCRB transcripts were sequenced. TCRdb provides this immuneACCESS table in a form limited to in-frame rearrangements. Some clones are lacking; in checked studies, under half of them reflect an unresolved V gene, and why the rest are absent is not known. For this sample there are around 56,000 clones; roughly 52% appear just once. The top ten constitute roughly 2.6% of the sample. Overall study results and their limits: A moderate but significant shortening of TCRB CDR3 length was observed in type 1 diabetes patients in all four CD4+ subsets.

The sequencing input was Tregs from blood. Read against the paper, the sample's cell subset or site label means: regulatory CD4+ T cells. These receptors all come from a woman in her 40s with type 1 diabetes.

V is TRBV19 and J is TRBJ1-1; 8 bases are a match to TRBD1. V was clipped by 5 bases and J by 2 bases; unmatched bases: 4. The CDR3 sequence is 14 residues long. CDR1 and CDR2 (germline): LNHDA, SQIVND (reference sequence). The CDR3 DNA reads TGTGCCAGTAGTCCCAGGGGGCTAAACACTGAAGCTTTCTTT. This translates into CASSPRGLNTEAFF.

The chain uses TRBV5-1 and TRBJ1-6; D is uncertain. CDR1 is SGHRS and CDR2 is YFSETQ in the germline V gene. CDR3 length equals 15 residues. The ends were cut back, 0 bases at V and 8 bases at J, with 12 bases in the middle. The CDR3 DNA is TGCGCCAGCAGCTTGGAACCCCGTCGGGATTCACCCCTCCACTTT. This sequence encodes CASSLEPRRDSPLHF.

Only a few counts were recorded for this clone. DNA of the CDR3: TGTGCCATCAGTGCTCTCAGGACAGGGGGCGCAGAGACCCAGTACTTC. Protein: CAISALRTGGAETQYF. The gene calls are TRBV10-3 and TRBJ2-5; 11 bases align to TRBD1. Trimming removed 4 bases from V and 4 bases from J; junction bases left unmatched: 8. CDR1 and CDR2 (germline): ENHRY, SYGVKD. CDR3 length equals 16 residues.

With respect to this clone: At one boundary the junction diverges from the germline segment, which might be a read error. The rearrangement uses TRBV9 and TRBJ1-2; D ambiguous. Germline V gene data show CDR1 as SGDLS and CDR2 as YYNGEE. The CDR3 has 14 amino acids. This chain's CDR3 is CASSATPNDYGYTF. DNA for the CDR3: TGTGCCAGCAGCGCCACGCCCAACGACTACGGCTACACCTTC.

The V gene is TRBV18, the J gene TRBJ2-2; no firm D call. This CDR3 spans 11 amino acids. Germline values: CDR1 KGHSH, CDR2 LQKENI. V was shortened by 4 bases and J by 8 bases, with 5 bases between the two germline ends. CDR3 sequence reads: CASSRGGELFF. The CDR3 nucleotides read TGTGCCAGCTCACGAGGAGGGGAGCTGTTTTTT.

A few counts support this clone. CDR3 in DNA: TGTGCCAGCTCAACGGACAGAGACTATGGCTACACCTTC. Translated, it gives CASSTDRDYGYTF. The V and J genes are TRBV18 and TRBJ1-2; D might be TRBD1 (6 bases). Germline CDR1 KGHSH, CDR2 LQKENI. The CDR3 is made up of 13 amino acids. The ends were cut back, 5 bases at V and 3 bases at J, with 10 bases in the middle.

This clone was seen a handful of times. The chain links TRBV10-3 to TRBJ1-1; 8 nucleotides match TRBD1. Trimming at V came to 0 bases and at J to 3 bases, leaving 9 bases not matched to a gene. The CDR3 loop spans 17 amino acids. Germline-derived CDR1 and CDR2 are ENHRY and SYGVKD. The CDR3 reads CAISESVTGAHYTEAFF. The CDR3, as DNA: TGTGCCATCAGTGAGTCGGTGACAGGGGCCCATTACACTGAAGCTTTCTTT.

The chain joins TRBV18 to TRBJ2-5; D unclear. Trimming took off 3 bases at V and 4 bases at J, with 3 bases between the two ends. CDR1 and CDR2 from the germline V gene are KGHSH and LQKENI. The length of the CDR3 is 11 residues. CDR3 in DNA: TGTGCCAGCTCACCCCTAGAGACCCAGTACTTC. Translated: CASSPLETQYF.

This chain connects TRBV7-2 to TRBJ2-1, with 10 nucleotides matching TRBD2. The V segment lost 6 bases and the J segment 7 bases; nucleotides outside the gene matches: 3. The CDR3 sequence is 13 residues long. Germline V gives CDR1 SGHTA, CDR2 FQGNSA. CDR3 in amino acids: CASRIAGGNEQFF. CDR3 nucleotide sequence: TGTGCCAGCAGAATAGCGGGGGGAAATGAGCAGTTCTTC.

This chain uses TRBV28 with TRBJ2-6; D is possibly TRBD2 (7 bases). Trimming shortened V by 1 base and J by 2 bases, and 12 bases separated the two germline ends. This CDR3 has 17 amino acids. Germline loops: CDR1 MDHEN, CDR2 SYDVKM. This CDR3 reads CASSLFRGAPGANVLTF. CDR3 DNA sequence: TGTGCCAGCAGTTTATTCCGGGGGGCCCCTGGGGCCAACGTCCTGACTTTC.

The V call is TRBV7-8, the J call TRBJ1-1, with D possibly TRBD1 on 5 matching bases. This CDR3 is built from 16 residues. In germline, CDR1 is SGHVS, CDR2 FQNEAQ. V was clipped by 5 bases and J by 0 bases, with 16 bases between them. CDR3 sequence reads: CASSPGAGLMNTEAFF. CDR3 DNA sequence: TGTGCCAGCAGCCCTGGGGCAGGGCTCATGAACACTGAAGCTTTCTTT. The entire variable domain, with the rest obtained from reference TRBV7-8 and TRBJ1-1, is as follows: GAGVSQSPRYKVAKRGQDVALRCDPISGHVSLFWYQQALGQGPEFLTYFQNEAQLDKSGLPSDRFFAERPEGSVSTLKIQRTQQEDSAVYLCASSPGAGLMNTEAFFGQGTRLTVV.

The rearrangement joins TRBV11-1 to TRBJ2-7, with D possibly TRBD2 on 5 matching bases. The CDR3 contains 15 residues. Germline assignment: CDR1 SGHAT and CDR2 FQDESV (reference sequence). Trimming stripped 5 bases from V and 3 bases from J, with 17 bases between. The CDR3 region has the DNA TGTGCCAGCAGCGCGACCCGGGGTCGTCACTACGAGCAGTACTTC. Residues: CASSATRGRHYEQYF.

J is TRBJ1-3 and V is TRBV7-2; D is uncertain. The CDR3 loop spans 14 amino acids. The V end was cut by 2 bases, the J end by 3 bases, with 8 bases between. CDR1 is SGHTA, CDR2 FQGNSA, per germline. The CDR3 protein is CASSLLALGNTIYF. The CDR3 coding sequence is TGTGCCAGCAGCTTACTCGCGCTTGGAAACACCATATATTTT.